A selection of T cell receptor beta chains follows, all from one sample in a study of blood T cell repertoires in COVID-19. TCRdb keeps only in-frame clones here, not all; method: immunoSEQ multiplex PCR. The table has under 200,000 clones, about 86% seen once. Sequenced material: peripheral blood. These receptors all stem from a man between 50 and 59 years old with active or convalescent COVID-19. Each CDR3 is given with its conserved first and last residue. Each record gives: V gene, D gene, clone size, J gene, CDR3 DNA, CDR3 protein. D genes are given only for firm matches. Some rows mark clone size as missing; the rest say once, few, many or name a class of expanded clone.

v_call: TRBV10-3; d_call: TRBD2; clone_size: NA; j_call: TRBJ2-3; cdr3_nt: TGTGCCATCAGTGAGCCGGGACTAGCGGGGGCAGATACGCAGTATTTT; cdr3_aa: CAISEPGLAGADTQYF
v_call: TRBV4-1; d_call: TRBD2; clone_size: NA; j_call: TRBJ2-5; cdr3_nt: TGCGCCAGCAGCCAAGACCGAGCGGGAGACGGGACCCAGTACTTC; cdr3_aa: CASSQDRAGDGTQYF
v_call: TRBV10-3; d_call: NA; clone_size: NA; j_call: TRBJ2-5; cdr3_nt: TGTGCCATCAGCACGGACAGCAAAGAGACCCAGTACTTC; cdr3_aa: CAISTDSKETQYF
v_call: TRBV6-6; d_call: NA; clone_size: few; j_call: TRBJ2-1; cdr3_nt: TGTGCCAGCAGCCGACACCTTGACTCTTCGAGCTCCTACAATGAGCAGTTCTTC; cdr3_aa: CASSRHLDSSSSYNEQFF
v_call: TRBV27; d_call: TRBD2; clone_size: once; j_call: TRBJ2-5; cdr3_nt: TGTGCCAGCAGCTGGATGGTACCTAGCGGGAGACCAAAGGAGACCCAGTACTTC; cdr3_aa: CASSWMVPSGRPKETQYF
v_call: TRBV6-5; d_call: TRBD2; clone_size: once; j_call: TRBJ2-7; cdr3_nt: TGTGCCAGTAGAATAGGGCGGGAGACCTCCTACGAGCAGTACTTC; cdr3_aa: CASRIGRETSYEQYF
v_call: TRBV2; d_call: NA; clone_size: NA; j_call: TRBJ2-5; cdr3_nt: TGTGCCAGCAGTATGGAGGGAGAGACCCAGTACTTC; cdr3_aa: CASSMEGETQYF
v_call: TRBV2; d_call: NA; clone_size: NA; j_call: TRBJ1-6; cdr3_nt: TGTGCCAGCAGTGTCACTAGTAATTCACCCCTCCACTTT; cdr3_aa: CASSVTSNSPLHF
v_call: TRBV24-1; d_call: NA; clone_size: NA; j_call: TRBJ1-5; cdr3_nt: TGTGCCACCAGTGACCAAAATCAGCCCCAGCATTTT; cdr3_aa: CATSDQNQPQHF
v_call: TRBV27; d_call: NA; clone_size: NA; j_call: TRBJ2-1; cdr3_nt: TGTGCCAGCAGAACAGGGTGGAATGAGCAGTTCTTC; cdr3_aa: CASRTGWNEQFF
v_call: TRBV3-1/TRBV3-2; d_call: TRBD2; clone_size: few; j_call: TRBJ2-7; cdr3_nt: TGTGCCAGCAGCCAGATACTAGCGGCTTACGAGCAGTACTTC; cdr3_aa: CASSQILAAYEQYF
v_call: TRBV7-9; d_call: TRBD2; clone_size: NA; j_call: TRBJ2-3; cdr3_nt: TGTGCCAGCAGCTCCGAGTCTAGCGGGAGGGGGGATACGCAGTATTTT; cdr3_aa: CASSSESSGRGDTQYF
v_call: TRBV19; d_call: NA; clone_size: NA; j_call: TRBJ1-5; cdr3_nt: TGTGCCAGTAGTTCCCGGGACTTCAATCAGCCCCAGCATTTT; cdr3_aa: CASSSRDFNQPQHF
v_call: TRBV6-2/TRBV6-3; d_call: TRBD1; clone_size: NA; j_call: TRBJ1-1; cdr3_nt: TGTGCCAGCAGTTCACCCCGGACAGGGAACACTGAAGCTTTCTTT; cdr3_aa: CASSSPRTGNTEAFF
v_call: TRBV7-2; d_call: TRBD2; clone_size: NA; j_call: TRBJ2-1; cdr3_nt: TGTGCCAGCAGTCTAGCGGGGGTTTACAGGGAGCAGTTCTTC; cdr3_aa: CASSLAGVYREQFF
v_call: TRBV20-1; d_call: NA; clone_size: NA; j_call: TRBJ1-2; cdr3_nt: TGCAGTGCTATCAGGAACTATGGCTACACCTTC; cdr3_aa: CSAIRNYGYTF
v_call: TRBV28; d_call: NA; clone_size: few; j_call: TRBJ1-1; cdr3_nt: TGTGCCAGCAGTATTCTGGGCCGGGAATCTAACACTGAAGCTTTCTTT; cdr3_aa: CASSILGRESNTEAFF
v_call: TRBV29-1; d_call: NA; clone_size: NA; j_call: TRBJ1-2; cdr3_nt: TGCAGCGTTCAGACAGGCGCAAACTATGGCTACACCTTC; cdr3_aa: CSVQTGANYGYTF
v_call: TRBV9; d_call: NA; clone_size: few; j_call: TRBJ1-3; cdr3_nt: NA; cdr3_aa: CASSVATGALYF
v_call: TRBV12-3/TRBV12-4; d_call: NA; clone_size: NA; j_call: TRBJ2-7; cdr3_nt: TGTGCCAGCAGTTTGCGATTCTCCTACGAGCAGTACTTC; cdr3_aa: CASSLRFSYEQYF
v_call: TRBV7-3; d_call: TRBD2; clone_size: once; j_call: TRBJ2-5; cdr3_nt: TGTGCCAGCAGCCCTCGACTAGCGGGGGGCTATACACAAGAGACCCAGTACTTC; cdr3_aa: CASSPRLAGGYTQETQYF
v_call: TRBV18; d_call: TRBD2; clone_size: NA; j_call: TRBJ2-7; cdr3_nt: TGTGCCAGCTCACTTCGCGCGGGAGACGAGCAGTACTTC; cdr3_aa: CASSLRAGDEQYF
v_call: TRBV19; d_call: NA; clone_size: NA; j_call: TRBJ1-5; cdr3_nt: TGTGCCAGTAGTAGGAGACAGGAGAGGAGGCTTAGCAATCAGCCCCAGCATTTT; cdr3_aa: CASSRRQERRLSNQPQHF
v_call: TRBV9; d_call: TRBD1; clone_size: NA; j_call: TRBJ2-4; cdr3_nt: TGTGCCAGCAGCCCACAGGCGGACAGGGGGAGAAACATTCAGTACTTC; cdr3_aa: CASSPQADRGRNIQYF
v_call: TRBV9; d_call: TRBD2; clone_size: NA; j_call: TRBJ2-3; cdr3_nt: TGTGCCAGCAGCTCTAGCGGGGGGATCACAGATACGCAGTATTTT; cdr3_aa: CASSSSGGITDTQYF
v_call: TRBV18; d_call: NA; clone_size: NA; j_call: TRBJ2-5; cdr3_nt: TGTGCCAGCTCACCACTTCCTCAAGAGACCCAGTACTTC; cdr3_aa: CASSPLPQETQYF
v_call: TRBV9; d_call: NA; clone_size: NA; j_call: TRBJ1-1; cdr3_nt: TGTGCCAGCAGCGTGGGTCCGGGAGGAGGGACTGAAGCTTTCTTT; cdr3_aa: CASSVGPGGGTEAFF
v_call: TRBV24-1; d_call: TRBD2; clone_size: NA; j_call: TRBJ2-1; cdr3_nt: TGTGCCACCAGTGAATCCGCTAGCGGGAGATTTTATGATGAGCAGTTCTTC; cdr3_aa: CATSESASGRFYDEQFF
v_call: TRBV4-3; d_call: TRBD1; clone_size: few; j_call: TRBJ1-1; cdr3_nt: TGCGCCAGCAGCCGGACAGGGATCACTGAAGCTTTCTTT; cdr3_aa: CASSRTGITEAFF
v_call: TRBV5-5; d_call: TRBD1; clone_size: NA; j_call: TRBJ2-7; cdr3_nt: TGTGCCAGCAGCCAGAGACCAAAACAGACAGGGATCAACGAGCAGTACTTC; cdr3_aa: CASSQRPKQTGINEQYF
v_call: TRBV5-6; d_call: NA; clone_size: NA; j_call: TRBJ2-5; cdr3_nt: TGTGCCAGCAGCCCCCGGGCCCGGGGGTACTTC; cdr3_aa: CASSPRARGYF
v_call: TRBV6-5; d_call: TRBD1; clone_size: NA; j_call: TRBJ2-1; cdr3_nt: TGTGCCAGCAGTTGGCACAGGGGGCATGAGCAGTTCTTC; cdr3_aa: CASSWHRGHEQFF
v_call: TRBV6-5; d_call: TRBD1; clone_size: NA; j_call: TRBJ2-3; cdr3_nt: TGTGCCAGCAGTTTACAGGGGGCCAGCACAGATACGCAGTATTTT; cdr3_aa: CASSLQGASTDTQYF
v_call: TRBV2; d_call: TRBD1; clone_size: NA; j_call: TRBJ1-6; cdr3_nt: TGTGCCAGCAGGGGACAGGGACGTTCACCCCTCCACTTT; cdr3_aa: CASRGQGRSPLHF
v_call: TRBV20-1; d_call: NA; clone_size: NA; j_call: TRBJ1-5; cdr3_nt: TGCAGTGCTAGTGGAACAGGGAAGCCCCAGCATTTT; cdr3_aa: CSASGTGKPQHF
v_call: TRBV2; d_call: NA; clone_size: NA; j_call: TRBJ2-1; cdr3_nt: TGTGCCAGTCGCGGTGGCAATGAGCAGTTCTTC; cdr3_aa: CASRGGNEQFF
v_call: TRBV7-3; d_call: TRBD1; clone_size: NA; j_call: TRBJ2-6; cdr3_nt: TGTGCCAGCAGTCGGACAGGGAGCTCTGGGGCCAACGTCCTGACTTTC; cdr3_aa: CASSRTGSSGANVLTF
v_call: TRBV5-1; d_call: NA; clone_size: few; j_call: TRBJ1-2; cdr3_nt: TGCGCCAGCAGCTTAATGGGGGCAGGAGAGGTGCGTGGCTACACCTTC; cdr3_aa: CASSLMGAGEVRGYTF
v_call: TRBV5-6; d_call: TRBD2; clone_size: few; j_call: TRBJ2-1; cdr3_nt: TGTGCCAGCAGCTTACCGGGACTAGACGACAATGAGCAGTTCTTC; cdr3_aa: CASSLPGLDDNEQFF
v_call: TRBV4-1; d_call: TRBD1; clone_size: NA; j_call: TRBJ1-5; cdr3_nt: TGCGCCAGCAGCCCCCGACAGGGAGGTCAGCCCCAGCATTTT; cdr3_aa: CASSPRQGGQPQHF
v_call: TRBV5-5; d_call: TRBD1; clone_size: NA; j_call: TRBJ2-2; cdr3_nt: TGTGCCAGCAGAACAGGGGTGCCGGGGGAGCTGTTTTTT; cdr3_aa: CASRTGVPGELFF
v_call: TRBV16; d_call: NA; clone_size: NA; j_call: TRBJ2-4; cdr3_nt: TGTGCCAGCCTTGGGCCTCACTTGGGCAAAAACATTCAGTACTTC; cdr3_aa: CASLGPHLGKNIQYF
v_call: TRBV19; d_call: TRBD1; clone_size: few; j_call: TRBJ2-5; cdr3_nt: TGTGCCAGTAGTATCTCGGGACAGGGTCGAGAGACCCAGTACTTC; cdr3_aa: CASSISGQGRETQYF
v_call: TRBV7-2; d_call: NA; clone_size: NA; j_call: TRBJ1-1; cdr3_nt: TGTGCCAGCAGCTTAGCAGGGGTCCCTGAAGCTTTCTTT; cdr3_aa: CASSLAGVPEAFF
v_call: TRBV28; d_call: NA; clone_size: NA; j_call: TRBJ2-7; cdr3_nt: TGTGCCAGCAGTCACAAACCTTACGAGCAGTACTTC; cdr3_aa: CASSHKPYEQYF
v_call: TRBV5-1; d_call: TRBD1; clone_size: NA; j_call: TRBJ2-1; cdr3_nt: TGCGCCAGCAGCCGATCAGGGGGTCCAGTGATGGCGAATGAGCAGTTCTTC; cdr3_aa: CASSRSGGPVMANEQFF
v_call: TRBV19; d_call: TRBD2; clone_size: NA; j_call: TRBJ2-1; cdr3_nt: TGTGCCAGTAATGATGGGGCTAGCGGGCGCGATGAGCAGTTCTTC; cdr3_aa: CASNDGASGRDEQFF
v_call: TRBV3-1/TRBV3-2; d_call: TRBD2; clone_size: few; j_call: TRBJ2-1; cdr3_nt: TGTGCCAGCAGCTCGAGCGGGAGTATCAATGAGCAGTTCTTC; cdr3_aa: CASSSSGSINEQFF
v_call: TRBV2; d_call: TRBD1; clone_size: NA; j_call: TRBJ2-2; cdr3_nt: TGTGCCAGCACCATGGACAGGGAGGGGGAGCTGTTTTTT; cdr3_aa: CASTMDREGELFF
v_call: TRBV27; d_call: NA; clone_size: NA; j_call: TRBJ1-1; cdr3_nt: TGTGCCAGCAGTTTTAGGGGATTGAACACTGAAGCTTTCTTT; cdr3_aa: CASSFRGLNTEAFF
v_call: TRBV6-5; d_call: TRBD1; clone_size: NA; j_call: TRBJ1-5; cdr3_nt: TGTGCCAGCAGTTCAAACAGGGGCGGGCCCCAGCATTTT; cdr3_aa: CASSSNRGGPQHF
v_call: TRBV9; d_call: TRBD2; clone_size: NA; j_call: TRBJ2-1; cdr3_nt: TGTGCCAGCAGTCTAGCGGGGGGCCACAGTGAGCAGTTCTTC; cdr3_aa: CASSLAGGHSEQFF
v_call: TRBV9; d_call: TRBD2; clone_size: NA; j_call: TRBJ2-5; cdr3_nt: TGTGCCAGCAGGGCCACCCGGGGGGTACCTGTGGTGTCTGAGACCCAGTACTTC; cdr3_aa: CASRATRGVPVVSETQYF
v_call: TRBV9; d_call: NA; clone_size: NA; j_call: TRBJ2-3; cdr3_nt: TGTGCCAGCAGCGTGCGAGATACGCAGTATTTT; cdr3_aa: CASSVRDTQYF